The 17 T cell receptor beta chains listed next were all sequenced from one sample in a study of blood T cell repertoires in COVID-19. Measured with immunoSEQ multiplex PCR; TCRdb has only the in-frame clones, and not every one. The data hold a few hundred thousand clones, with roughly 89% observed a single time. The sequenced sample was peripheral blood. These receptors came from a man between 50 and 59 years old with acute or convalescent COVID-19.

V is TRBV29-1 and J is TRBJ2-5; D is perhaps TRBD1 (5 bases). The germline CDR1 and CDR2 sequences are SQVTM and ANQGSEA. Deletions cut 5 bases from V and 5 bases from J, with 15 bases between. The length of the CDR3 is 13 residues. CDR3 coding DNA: TGCAGCGTTAATAGGGGCAGCTCGGAGACCCAGTACTTC. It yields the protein CSVNRGSSETQYF.

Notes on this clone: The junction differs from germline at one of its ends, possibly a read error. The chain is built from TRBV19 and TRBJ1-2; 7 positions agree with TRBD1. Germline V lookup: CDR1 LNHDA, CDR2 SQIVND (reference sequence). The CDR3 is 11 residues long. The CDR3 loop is CASSIRGQLNF. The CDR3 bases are TGTGCCAGTAGTATTAGGGGACAGCTTAACTTC.

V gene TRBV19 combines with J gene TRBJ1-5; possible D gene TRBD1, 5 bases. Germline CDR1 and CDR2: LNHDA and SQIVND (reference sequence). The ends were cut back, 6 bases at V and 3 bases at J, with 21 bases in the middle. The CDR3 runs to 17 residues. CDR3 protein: CASRKNPGLRANQPQHF. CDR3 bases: TGTGCCAGTAGGAAAAACCCGGGACTCAGAGCCAATCAGCCCCAGCATTTT.

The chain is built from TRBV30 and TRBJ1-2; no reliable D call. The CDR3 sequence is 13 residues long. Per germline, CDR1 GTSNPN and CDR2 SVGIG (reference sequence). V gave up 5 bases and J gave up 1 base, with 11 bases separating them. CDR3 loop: CAWGGGNNYGYTF. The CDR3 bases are TGTGCCTGGGGTGGCGGGAATAACTATGGCTACACCTTC.

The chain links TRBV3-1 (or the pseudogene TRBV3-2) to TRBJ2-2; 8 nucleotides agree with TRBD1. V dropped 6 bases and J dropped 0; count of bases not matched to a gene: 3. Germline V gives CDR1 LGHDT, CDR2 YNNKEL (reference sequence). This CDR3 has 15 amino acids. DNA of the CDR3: TGTGCCAGCAGAATACAGGGGGCGAACACCGGGGAGCTGTTTTTT. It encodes CASRIQGANTGELFF.

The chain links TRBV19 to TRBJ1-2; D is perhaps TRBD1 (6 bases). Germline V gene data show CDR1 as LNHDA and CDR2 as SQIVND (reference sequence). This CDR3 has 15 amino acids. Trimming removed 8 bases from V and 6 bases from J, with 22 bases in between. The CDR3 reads CASGPISARGDGYTF. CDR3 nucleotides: TGTGCCAGTGGCCCCATCAGCGCCAGGGGTGATGGCTACACCTTC. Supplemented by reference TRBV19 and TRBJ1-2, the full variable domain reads DGGITQSPKYLFRKEGQNVTLSCEQNLNHDAMYWYRQDPGQGLRLIYYSQIVNDFQKGDIAEGYSVSREKKESFPLTVTSAQKNPTAFYLCASGPISARGDGYTFGSGTRLTVV.

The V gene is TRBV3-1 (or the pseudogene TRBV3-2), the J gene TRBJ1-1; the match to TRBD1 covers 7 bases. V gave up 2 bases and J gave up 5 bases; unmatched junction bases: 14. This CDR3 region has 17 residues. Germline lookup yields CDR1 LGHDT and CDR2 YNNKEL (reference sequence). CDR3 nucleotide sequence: TGTGCCAGCAGCCAACTCTTTTACAGGGGTCAGGGGACTGAAGCTTTCTTT. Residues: CASSQLFYRGQGTEAFF.

DNA for the CDR3: TGTGCTAGTGGTGAGGGACAGATAAATCAGCCCCAGCATTTT. Translated, it gives CASGEGQINQPQHF. The chain is built from TRBV12-5 and TRBJ1-5; 7 positions match TRBD1. The CDR3 runs to 14 residues. Germline trimming cut 5 bases from V and 4 bases from J; bases unmatched to any gene: 5. Germline V lookup: CDR1 LGHNT, CDR2 FRNRAP.

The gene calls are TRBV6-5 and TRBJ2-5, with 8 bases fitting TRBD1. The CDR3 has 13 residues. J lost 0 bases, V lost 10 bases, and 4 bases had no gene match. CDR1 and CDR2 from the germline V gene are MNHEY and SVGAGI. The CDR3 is CATGQGYQETQYF. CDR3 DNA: TGTGCCACCGGACAGGGTTACCAAGAGACCCAGTACTTC.

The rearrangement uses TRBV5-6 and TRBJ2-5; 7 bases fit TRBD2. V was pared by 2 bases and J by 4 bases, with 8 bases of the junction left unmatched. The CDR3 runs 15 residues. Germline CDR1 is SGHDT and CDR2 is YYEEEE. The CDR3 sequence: CASSLDRGGGETQYF. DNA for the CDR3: TGTGCCAGCAGCTTAGATCGGGGCGGGGGAGAGACCCAGTACTTC.

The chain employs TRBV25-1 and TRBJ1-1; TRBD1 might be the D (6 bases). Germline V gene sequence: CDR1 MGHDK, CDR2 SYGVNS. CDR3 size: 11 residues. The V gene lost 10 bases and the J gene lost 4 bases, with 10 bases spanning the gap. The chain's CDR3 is CATGTFTEAFF. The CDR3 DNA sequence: TGTGCCACGGGGACATTCACTGAAGCTTTCTTT.

The CDR3 loop reads CASSPGTGSDGYTF. The CDR3 DNA sequence: TGTGCCAGCTCACCCGGGACAGGGTCCGATGGCTACACCTTC. The V call is TRBV18, the J call TRBJ1-2; 9 nucleotides line up with TRBD1. The CDR3 consists of 14 residues. Unmatched junction bases numbered 5, after V lost 3 bases and J lost 6 bases. CDR1 is KGHSH, CDR2 LQKENI, per germline. The full variable domain, with the rest looked up from reference TRBV18 and TRBJ1-2, is NAGVMQNPRHLVRRRGQEARLRCSPMKGHSHVYWYRQLPEEGLKFMVYLQKENIIDESGMPKERFSAEFPKEGPSILRIQQVVRGDSAAYFCASSPGTGSDGYTFGSGTRLTVV.

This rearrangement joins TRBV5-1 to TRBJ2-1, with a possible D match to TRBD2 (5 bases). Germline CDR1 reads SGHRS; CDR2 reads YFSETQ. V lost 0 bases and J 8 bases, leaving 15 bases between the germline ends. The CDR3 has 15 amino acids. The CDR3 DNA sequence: TGCGCCAGCAGCTTGGCGGGGAGAGAGGGCTATGAGCAGTTCTTC. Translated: CASSLAGREGYEQFF.

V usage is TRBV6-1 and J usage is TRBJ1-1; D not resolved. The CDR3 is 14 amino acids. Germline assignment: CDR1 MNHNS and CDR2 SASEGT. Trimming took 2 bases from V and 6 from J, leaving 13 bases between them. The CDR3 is CASSEPGSSAEAFF. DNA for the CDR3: TGTGCCAGCAGTGAACCGGGTAGTTCTGCTGAAGCTTTCTTT.

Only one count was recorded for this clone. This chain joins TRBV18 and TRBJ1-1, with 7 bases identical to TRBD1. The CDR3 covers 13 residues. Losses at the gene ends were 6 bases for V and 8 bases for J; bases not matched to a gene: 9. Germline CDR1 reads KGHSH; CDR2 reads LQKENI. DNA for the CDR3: TGTGCCAGCTCCCAGATCCAGGGGGGCGAAGCTTTCTTT. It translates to CASSQIQGGEAFF.

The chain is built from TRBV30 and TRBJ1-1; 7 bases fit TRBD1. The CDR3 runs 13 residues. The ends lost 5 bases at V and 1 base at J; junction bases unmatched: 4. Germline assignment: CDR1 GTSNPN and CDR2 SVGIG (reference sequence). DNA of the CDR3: TGTGCCTGGCGGACAGGTCGGAACACTGAAGCTTTCTTT. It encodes CAWRTGRNTEAFF.

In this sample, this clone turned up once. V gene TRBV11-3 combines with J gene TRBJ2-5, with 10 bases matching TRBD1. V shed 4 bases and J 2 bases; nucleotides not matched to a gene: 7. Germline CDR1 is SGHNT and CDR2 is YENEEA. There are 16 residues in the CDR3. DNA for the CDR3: TGTGCCAGCAGCTGGCCGGGACAGGGGAATCAAGAGACCCAGTACTTC. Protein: CASSWPGQGNQETQYF.